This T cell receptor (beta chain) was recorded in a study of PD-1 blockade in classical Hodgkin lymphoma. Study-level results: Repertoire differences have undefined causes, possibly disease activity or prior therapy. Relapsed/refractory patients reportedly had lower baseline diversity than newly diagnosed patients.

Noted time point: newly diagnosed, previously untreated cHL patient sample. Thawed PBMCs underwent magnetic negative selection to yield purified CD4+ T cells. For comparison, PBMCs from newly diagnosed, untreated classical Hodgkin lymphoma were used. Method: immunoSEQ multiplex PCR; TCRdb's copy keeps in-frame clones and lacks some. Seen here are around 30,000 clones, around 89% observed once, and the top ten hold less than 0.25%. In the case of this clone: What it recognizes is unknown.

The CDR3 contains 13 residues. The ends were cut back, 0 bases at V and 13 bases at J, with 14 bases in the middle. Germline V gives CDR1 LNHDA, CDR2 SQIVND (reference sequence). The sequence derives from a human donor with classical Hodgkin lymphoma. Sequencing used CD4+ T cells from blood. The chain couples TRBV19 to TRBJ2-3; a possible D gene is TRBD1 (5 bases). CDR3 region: CASSIEQGSSEYF. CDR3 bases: TGTGCCAGTAGTATAGAGCAGGGCTCGAGTGAGTATTTT.